The 18 T cell receptor beta chains listed next were all sequenced from one sample in a study of shared clonotypes between healthy human individuals. The table came from immunoSEQ multiplex PCR; TCRdb's copy has only in-frame clones and leaves some out. The sample consists of fewer than 700,000 clones, 85% to 95% of them appearing once. CD45RO-negative cells were positively selected for CCR7, leaving out terminally differentiated effector memory CD45RA+ cells. The sequencing input was naive CD8+ T cells sorted from blood. These receptors were taken from a woman between 25 and 40 years old in good health.

This clone was seen once. The rearrangement uses TRBV28 and TRBJ2-5; 11 nucleotides line up with TRBD2. The length of the CDR3 is 18 residues. Trimming removed 3 bases from V and 1 base from J; junction bases left unmatched: 10. Per germline, CDR1 MDHEN and CDR2 SYDVKM. The CDR3 sequence: CASSFELAGEGSQETQYF. The CDR3 DNA follows: TGTGCCAGCAGTTTTGAACTAGCGGGAGAAGGTAGCCAAGAGACCCAGTACTTC.

This chain connects TRBV28 to TRBJ2-5, with 8 positions matching TRBD1. The germline V gene encodes CDR1 MDHEN and CDR2 SYDVKM. V was pared by 10 bases and J by 3 bases, with 10 bases of the junction left unmatched. This CDR3 spans 14 amino acids. The CDR3 sequence is CAIQRQTGEETQYF. The CDR3 DNA follows: TGTGCCATCCAGAGGCAGACAGGGGAAGAGACCCAGTACTTC.

The CDR3 DNA sequence: TGTGCCAGCAGTGAGGGACACAGAAACACTGAAGCTTTCTTT. Amino acids: CASSEGHRNTEAFF. This chain connects TRBV2 to TRBJ1-1, with a possible D match to TRBD1 (6 bases). Germline V gene data show CDR1 as SNHLY and CDR2 as FYNNEI. Deletions cut 3 bases from V and 2 bases from J, with 10 bases between. The CDR3 is 14 residues long.

The rearrangement uses TRBV5-1 and TRBJ2-3; 13 positions agree with TRBD2. This CDR3 contains 16 residues. Unmatched junction bases numbered 10, after V lost 3 bases and J lost 9 bases. Germline V gene data show CDR1 as SGHRS and CDR2 as YFSETQ. DNA for the CDR3: TGCGCCAGCAGCTCGGATTATGGACTAGCGGGAGAGACGCAGTATTTT. Its protein is CASSSDYGLAGETQYF.

This rearrangement joins TRBV7-8 to TRBJ2-7; 12 nucleotides match TRBD2. Germline CDR1 and CDR2: SGHVS and FQNEAQ. V was clipped by 0 bases and J by 7 bases; unmatched bases: 7. The CDR3 runs 16 residues. The CDR3 reads CASSLAYLAGGEEQYF. The CDR3 nucleotides read TGTGCCAGCAGCTTAGCGTATCTAGCGGGAGGGGAGGAGCAGTACTTC.

This chain joins TRBV27 and TRBJ2-1; 12 nucleotides align to TRBD2. The ends lost 5 bases at V and 4 bases at J; junction bases unmatched: 3. This CDR3 has 15 residues. The germline gives CDR1 MNHEY, CDR2 SMNVEV (reference sequence). The CDR3: CASSHLAGGYNEQFF. CDR3 sequence (DNA): TGTGCCAGCAGTCATCTAGCGGGAGGGTACAATGAGCAGTTCTTC.

V usage is TRBV27 and J usage is TRBJ2-7; D not certain. CDR1 and CDR2 (germline): MNHEY, SMNVEV (reference sequence). The CDR3 is made up of 11 amino acids. V dropped 2 bases and J dropped 5 bases, with 4 bases sitting between them. The CDR3 is CASSLRDEQYF. The CDR3 DNA sequence: TGTGCCAGCAGTTTAAGGGACGAGCAGTACTTC.

The chain carries TRBV15 and TRBJ2-1; 9 nucleotides agree with TRBD1. Trimming cost V 2 bases and J 1 base; bases outside gene matches: 12. Germline values: CDR1 LNHNV, CDR2 YYDKDF (reference sequence). The CDR3 is 19 residues long. The CDR3 DNA sequence: TGTGCCACCAGCAGAATGGGACAGGGTTGGGCTGAATCCTACAATGAGCAGTTCTTC. Amino acids: CATSRMGQGWAESYNEQFF.

The J gene is TRBJ2-7, the V gene TRBV7-9, with 12 bases lining up with TRBD2. Germline V gene data show CDR1 as SEHNR and CDR2 as FQNEAQ (reference sequence). CDR3 length: 16 amino acids. V dropped 3 bases and J dropped 3; count of bases not matched to a gene: 6. Here the CDR3 DNA reads TGTGCCAGCAGCTTCGGACTAGCGGGAACATTCTACGAGCAGTACTTC. As protein: CASSFGLAGTFYEQYF.

V gene TRBV5-6 combines with J gene TRBJ1-2; D is possibly TRBD1 (5 bases). V lost 3 bases to trimming and J lost 1 base, with 16 bases between them. The CDR3 runs to 16 residues. CDR1 and CDR2 (germline): SGHDT, YYEEEE. For the CDR3, the DNA is TGTGCCAGCAGCTCATTCCGGGACTCCAATAACTATGGCTACACCTTC. This gives the protein CASSSFRDSNNYGYTF.

The chain's CDR3 is CASSFVSGKFNEKLFF. The CDR3 coding sequence is TGTGCCAGCAGCTTCGTCTCAGGGAAATTTAATGAAAAACTGTTTTTT. This rearrangement joins TRBV7-2 to TRBJ1-4, with a possible D match to TRBD1 (5 bases). The length of the CDR3 is 16 residues. Germline loops: CDR1 SGHTA, CDR2 FQGNSA. The ends were cut back, 3 bases at V and 4 bases at J, with 15 bases in the middle.

The gene calls are TRBV7-9 and TRBJ2-7; unclear D gene. Germline loops: CDR1 SEHNR, CDR2 FQNEAQ (reference sequence). The CDR3 contains 12 residues. With 5 bases removed from V and 6 bases from J, the gap between germline ends came to 11 bases. The CDR3 here is CASSGTRGEQYF. The CDR3 DNA reads as TGTGCCAGCAGCGGAACCCGCGGCGAGCAGTACTTC.

This rearrangement joins TRBV15 to TRBJ2-1; D unresolved. The CDR3 is 14 residues long. Trimming left V 0 bases short and J 8 bases short, with 11 bases between. The V gene's germline CDR1 is LNHNV and CDR2 YYDKDF (reference sequence). The CDR3 protein is CATSRDGGSYEQFF. Written as DNA, the CDR3 is TGTGCCACCAGCAGAGATGGTGGTTCGTATGAGCAGTTCTTC.

This clone was detected once. The CDR3 region is CASSLDRGSSGVGVYNEQFF. The CDR3 coding sequence is TGTGCCAGCAGCTTAGATCGTGGTTCTAGCGGGGTGGGGGTGTACAATGAGCAGTTCTTC. The gene calls are TRBV11-3 and TRBJ2-1; 9 bases fit TRBD2. CDR1 is SGHNT, CDR2 YENEEA, per germline. V was pared by 0 bases and J by 4 bases, with 16 bases of the junction left unmatched. This CDR3 spans 20 amino acids.

This rearrangement joins TRBV6-1 to TRBJ2-3; no firm D call. Germline V gives CDR1 MNHNS, CDR2 SASEGT. The length of the CDR3 is 15 residues. V was pared by 1 base and J by 2 bases, with 10 bases between. CDR3 bases: TGTGCCAGCAGTGAAGTTGTCAGCATCACAGATACGCAGTATTTT. It specifies CASSEVVSITDTQYF.

The V call is TRBV5-5, the J call TRBJ2-7, with 7 bases fitting TRBD1. The CDR3 sequence is 14 residues long. In germline, CDR1 is SGHKS, CDR2 YYEKEE (reference sequence). V was clipped by 5 bases and J by 2 bases; unmatched bases: 7. The CDR3 loop is CASSFGQEAYEQYF. The CDR3 DNA is TGTGCCAGCAGTTTTGGACAGGAGGCCTACGAGCAGTACTTC.

The V call is TRBV27, the J call TRBJ2-1; D may match TRBD1 or TRBD2 (5 bases each). The CDR3 spans 15 residues. With 2 bases removed from V and 0 bases from J, the gap between germline ends came to 8 bases. In germline, CDR1 is MNHEY, CDR2 SMNVEV (reference sequence). The CDR3 region is CASSLGAGSYNEQFF. For the CDR3, the DNA is TGTGCCAGCAGTTTAGGGGCGGGCTCCTACAATGAGCAGTTCTTC.

The chain is built from TRBV5-1 and TRBJ2-7, with D hard to call. The V gene's germline CDR1 is SGHRS and CDR2 YFSETQ. V was cut by 3 bases and J by 5 bases, with 18 bases left in between. CDR3 length: 15 amino acids. CDR3 sequence: CASSSAFGVAHEQYF. DNA for the CDR3: TGCGCCAGCAGCTCCGCTTTCGGTGTTGCCCACGAGCAGTACTTC.